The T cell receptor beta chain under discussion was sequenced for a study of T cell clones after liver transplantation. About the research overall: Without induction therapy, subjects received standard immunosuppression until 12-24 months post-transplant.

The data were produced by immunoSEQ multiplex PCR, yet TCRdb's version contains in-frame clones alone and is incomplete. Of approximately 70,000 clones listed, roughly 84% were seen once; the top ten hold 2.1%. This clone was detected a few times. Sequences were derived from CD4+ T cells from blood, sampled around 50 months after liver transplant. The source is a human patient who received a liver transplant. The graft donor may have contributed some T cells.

The CDR3 here is CASSLWVRQETQYF. In DNA, the CDR3 is TGTGCCAGCAGCCTATGGGTACGTCAAGAGACCCAGTACTTC. The V gene is TRBV14, the J gene TRBJ2-5, with D unresolved. V shed 4 bases and J shed 2 bases, with 11 bases lying between them. This CDR3 comprises 14 residues. Germline V gene sequence: CDR1 SGHDN, CDR2 FVKESK.